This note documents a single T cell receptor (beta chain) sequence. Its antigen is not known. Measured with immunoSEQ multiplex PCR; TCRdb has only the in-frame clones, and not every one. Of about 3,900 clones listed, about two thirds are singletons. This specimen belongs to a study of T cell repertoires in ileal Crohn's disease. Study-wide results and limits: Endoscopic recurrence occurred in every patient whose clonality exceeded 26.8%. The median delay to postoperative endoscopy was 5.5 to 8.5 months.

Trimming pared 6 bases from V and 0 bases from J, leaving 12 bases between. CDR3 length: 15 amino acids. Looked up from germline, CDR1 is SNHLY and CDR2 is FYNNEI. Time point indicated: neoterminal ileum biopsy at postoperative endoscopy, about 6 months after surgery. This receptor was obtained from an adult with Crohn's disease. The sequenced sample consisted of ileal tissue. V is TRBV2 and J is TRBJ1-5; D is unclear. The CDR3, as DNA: TGTGCCAGCAGCACGACGGGTCTTAGCAATCAGCCCCAGCATTTT. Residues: CASSTTGLSNQPQHF.